This T cell receptor (beta chain) was sequenced in a study of shared clonotypes between healthy human individuals. About this clone itself: Its target is unknown.

Partitioning of CD4+ cells yielded a CD45RA+ naive subset and a CD45RA-negative memory subset. Sorted subsets were amplified in replicate PCRs using 200 ng DNA, roughly 30,000 T cell genomes. Profiled with immunoSEQ multiplex PCR; TCRdb holds only in-frame clones, not every one. The sample consists of about 180,000 clones, about 93% of them appearing once. Study-wide points: Generation probabilities of non-shared clonotypes were lower (relative to those shared by all four donors). Investigators collected only blood, and repertoires in tissues likely differ.

Source material: naive CD4+ T cells sorted from blood. Subset denoted: CD45RA+ positively selected. The origin of this receptor is a woman in her twenties or thirties in good health.

The CDR3 nucleotides are TGCAGCGTTATATACAGGGGGCGATGGGAGACCCAGTACTTC. Protein: CSVIYRGRWETQYF. This chain connects TRBV29-1 to TRBJ2-5, with TRBD1 matching over 9 bases. There are 14 residues in the CDR3. Per the germline V gene, CDR1 is SQVTM and CDR2 is ANQGSEA. V shed 5 bases, J shed 5 bases, and the junction held 9 bases outside the gene matches.